This is a list of T cell receptor beta chains from one sample in a study of CD8 T cells in ankylosing spondylitis. TCRdb used MiXCR to reprocess the 5' RACE reads, holding one entry per CDR3 protein. The data hold more than 250,000 distinct CDR3 sequences, with approximately 10% observed a single time. Sequenced material: blood, either unsorted or a sorted T cell fraction (not recorded which). The origin of the receptors is a female donor with ankylosing spondylitis or in good health (not recorded which). Each CDR3 is given with its conserved first and last residue. D genes are given only for firm matches. Clone size is not always given. Where it is, it says once, few, many or a class for expanded clones.

v_gene	abundance	j_gene	d_gene	CDR3nt	CDR3aa
TRBV4-3	many	TRBJ1-1	.	TGCGCCAGCAGCCAGATAGGGGACCCCATGCGGGCTTTCTTT	CASSQIGDPMRAFF
TRBV28	.	TRBJ2-2	TRBD1	TGTGCCAGCAGCTGGAGCAGGGGGCTGACCGGGGAGCTGTTTTTT	CASSWSRGLTGELFF
TRBV28	many	TRBJ2-4	.	TGTGCCAGCAGCCCGCTTGAGGGCATTCAGTACTTC	CASSPLEGIQYF
TRBV20-1	many	TRBJ1-2	.	TGCAGTGCCCCCCCGGGACACCGCCGTGGCTACACCTTC	CSAPPGHRRGYTF
TRBV5-6	few	TRBJ2-3	.	TGTGCCAGCAGCTTGGTAAGGGCGGACACAGATACGCAGTATTTT	CASSLVRADTDTQYF
TRBV29-1	.	TRBJ1-4	.	TGCAGCGTCTCCAGGGGATCTAATGAAAAACTGTTTTTT	CSVSRGSNEKLFF
TRBV20-1	many	TRBJ1-2	.	TGCAGTGCTAGAGAATCGGGACGGTACTATGGCTACACCTTC	CSARESGRYYGYTF
TRBV29-1	many	TRBJ2-7	.	TGCAGCGTCTCCCGGTCGGGAGAGCAGTACTTC	CSVSRSGEQYF
TRBV5-6	.	TRBJ2-1	TRBD1	TGTGCCAGCAGCCTGGGACAGCGAACCTACAATGAGCAGTTCTTC	CASSLGQRTYNEQFF
TRBV7-9	.	TRBJ2-7	TRBD2	TGTGCCAGCAGCTTAGGGGGGACTAGCCACGAGCAGTACTTC	CASSLGGTSHEQYF
TRBV7-9	few	TRBJ2-6	TRBD1	TGTGCCAGCAGTTCCGACAGGGTCGGGGCCAACGTCCTGACTTTC	CASSSDRVGANVLTF